These 22 T cell receptor beta chains originate from one sample sequenced in a study of T cell responses to AZD1222 COVID-19 vaccine. Data came from immunoSEQ multiplex PCR; TCRdb stores just in-frame clones and leaves some out. The sample lists roughly 60,000 clones; about three quarters were seen once. The sequencing used peripheral blood, collected 28 days after the second AZD1222 dose. The receptors stem from an adult who received the AZD1222 COVID-19 vaccine.

The CDR3 nucleotides read TGTGCCAGCAGCTTGCCGGGTCAATCGGGTAGCGGCTACACCTTC. It specifies CASSLPGQSGSGYTF. This sequence joins TRBV5-6 and TRBJ1-2, with no clear D. CDR1 and CDR2 (germline): SGHDT, YYEEEE. This CDR3 contains 15 residues. V was trimmed by 1 base and J by 8 bases, leaving 18 bases between them.

V and J are TRBV19 and TRBJ1-2; possible D gene TRBD1, 5 bases. The CDR3 spans 14 residues. V dropped 3 bases and J dropped 0 bases, with 8 bases sitting between them. Per germline, CDR1 LNHDA and CDR2 SQIVND (reference sequence). Here the CDR3 reads CASSMGVTNYGYTF. The CDR3 nucleotides are TGTGCCAGTAGTATGGGGGTAACTAACTATGGCTACACCTTC.

This chain uses TRBV20-1 with TRBJ2-1; 11 bases align to TRBD1. The CDR3 loop spans 16 amino acids. From germline, CDR1 is DFQATT and CDR2 SNEGSKA (reference sequence). Germline trimming cut 3 bases from V and 7 bases from J; bases unmatched to any gene: 11. The CDR3 loop is CSASSYSGTGGNEQFF. The CDR3 coding sequence is TGCAGTGCTAGTTCATACTCCGGGACAGGGGGGAATGAGCAGTTCTTC.

This rearrangement joins TRBV30 to TRBJ1-4; the D gene is possibly TRBD1 (5 bases). With 0 bases removed from V and 3 bases from J, the gap between germline ends came to 11 bases. CDR1 and CDR2 (germline): GTSNPN, SVGIG (reference sequence). The length of the CDR3 is 15 residues. The CDR3 region is CAWSVNGGPNEKLFF. DNA for the CDR3: TGTGCCTGGAGTGTAAACGGGGGACCTAATGAAAAACTGTTTTTT.

This clone has a handful of counts. This chain links TRBV30 with TRBJ1-2, with a possible D match to TRBD1 (6 bases). Trimming left V 4 bases short and J 3 bases short, with 12 bases between. Germline V gene data show CDR1 as GTSNPN and CDR2 as SVGIG (reference sequence). CDR3 length: 13 amino acids. CDR3 nucleotide sequence: TGTGCCTGGACCCCGGACAGAGACTATGGCTACACCTTC. It encodes CAWTPDRDYGYTF.

The chain links TRBV4-3 to TRBJ2-3; a possible D gene is TRBD1 (6 bases). The germline V gene has CDR1 LGHNA and CDR2 YSLEER. The V end lost 1 base, the J end lost 1 base, and 9 bases lay between the germline ends. The CDR3 totals 15 residues. CDR3 residues: CASSQGPGGTDTQYF. The CDR3 bases are TGCGCCAGCAGCCAAGGGCCAGGGGGCACAGATACGCAGTATTTT.

V gene TRBV3-1 (or the pseudogene TRBV3-2) combines with J gene TRBJ2-5; 14 bases agree with TRBD2. CDR1 is LGHDT and CDR2 is YNNKEL in the germline V gene (reference sequence). There are 17 residues in the CDR3. V trimming: 3 bases; J trimming: 2 bases; junction bases outside the gene matches: 5. CDR3 in DNA: TGTGCCAGCAGCCATGAGGGACTAGCGGGGGTACAAGAGACCCAGTACTTC. This gives the protein CASSHEGLAGVQETQYF.

The chain joins TRBV10-3 to TRBJ1-5; D call uncertain. Deletions cut 8 bases from V and 6 bases from J, with 11 bases between. The CDR3 totals 12 residues. Germline V gene data show CDR1 as ENHRY and CDR2 as SYGVKD. The CDR3 here is CAISPTGQPQHF. The CDR3 bases are TGTGCCATCTCTCCCACGGGTCAGCCCCAGCATTTT.

This chain uses TRBV19 with TRBJ1-4; the D gene is possibly TRBD1 (5 bases). The germline V and J ends were trimmed by 6 bases and 16 bases, with 21 bases remaining between them. The V gene's germline CDR1 is LNHDA and CDR2 SQIVND (reference sequence). CDR3 size: 13 residues. CDR3 sequence reads: CASSAIMGQGTFF. The CDR3 coding sequence is TGTGCCAGTAGCGCTATTATGGGGCAGGGAACGTTTTTT.

V gene TRBV6-6 combines with J gene TRBJ1-5, with D perhaps TRBD1 (5 bases). The CDR3 is 13 amino acids. Germline V gene lookup returns CDR1 MNHNY and CDR2 SVGAGI (reference sequence). Trimming took 2 bases from V and 11 from J, leaving 13 bases between them. Here the CDR3 reads CASSYARDATQHF. The CDR3 DNA is TGTGCCAGCAGTTACGCCCGGGACGCCACCCAGCATTTT.

V and J are TRBV6-5 and TRBJ1-5, with 8 bases fitting TRBD1. Germline CDR1 MNHEY, CDR2 SVGAGI. This CDR3 comprises 14 residues. V trimming: 5 bases; J trimming: 2 bases; junction bases outside the gene matches: 2. The CDR3 DNA sequence: TGTGCCAGCAGTACGACAGGGGGCAATCAGCCCCAGCATTTT. Amino acid sequence: CASSTTGGNQPQHF.

The chain links TRBV6-6 to TRBJ2-3; 8 positions agree with TRBD2. CDR1 and CDR2 from the germline V gene are MNHNY and SVGAGI (reference sequence). J gave up 4 bases and V 2 bases, and 8 bases lay outside the gene matches. This CDR3 is built from 16 residues. The CDR3 reads CASSYTTGGHSDTQYF. CDR3 bases: TGTGCCAGCAGTTACACTACGGGGGGGCACTCAGATACGCAGTATTTT.

The rearrangement uses TRBV2 and TRBJ1-1; the D gene is possibly TRBD1 (6 bases). V gave up 4 bases and J gave up 2 bases, with 8 bases separating them. CDR1 and CDR2 from the germline V gene are SNHLY and FYNNEI. The CDR3 runs 13 residues. The CDR3 spells CASSGQANTEAFF. The CDR3 bases are TGTGCCAGCAGTGGACAGGCTAACACTGAAGCTTTCTTT. The whole variable domain, remainder taken from reference TRBV2 and TRBJ1-1, is EPEVTQTPSHQVTQMGQEVILRCVPISNHLYFYWYRQILGQKVEFLVSFYNNEISEKSEIFDDQFSVERPDGSNFTLKIRSTKLEDSAMYFCASSGQANTEAFFGQGTRLTVV.

This clone was picked up one time. The rearrangement joins TRBV4-1 to TRBJ2-3, with D tentatively TRBD1 (6 bases). The CDR3 covers 16 residues. The germline V gene encodes CDR1 MGHRA and CDR2 YSYEKL. Trimming took off 1 base at V and 2 bases at J, with 13 bases between the two ends. CDR3 region: CASSQGGRGDTDTQYF. As DNA, the CDR3 is TGCGCCAGCAGCCAAGGAGGCAGGGGCGACACAGATACGCAGTATTTT.

The gene calls are TRBV7-9 and TRBJ2-7; D call uncertain. Germline V gives CDR1 SEHNR, CDR2 FQNEAQ (reference sequence). The CDR3 sequence is 12 residues long. V lost 5 bases and J lost 6, with 11 bases in between. CDR3 DNA sequence: TGTGCCAGCAGCCCCCGAGGTAGCGAGCAGTACTTC. This translates into CASSPRGSEQYF.

The sample holds many counts of this clone. The chain uses TRBV30 and TRBJ1-3, with 9 bases matching TRBD1. Germline assignment: CDR1 GTSNPN and CDR2 SVGIG (reference sequence). CDR3 length: 13 amino acids. V was pared by 4 bases and J by 7 bases, with 5 bases of the junction left unmatched. The CDR3 sequence is CAWKETGGNTIYF. The CDR3 bases are TGTGCCTGGAAGGAGACAGGGGGGAACACCATATATTTT.

This chain connects TRBV18 to TRBJ1-1; 12 nucleotides align to TRBD1. This CDR3 spans 14 amino acids. V was pared by 3 bases and J by 10 bases, with 6 bases of the junction left unmatched. Germline V gene data show CDR1 as KGHSH and CDR2 as LQKENI. Here the CDR3 reads CASSPGQGAFGAFF. Written as DNA, the CDR3 is TGTGCCAGCTCACCGGGACAGGGGGCATTCGGAGCTTTCTTT.

The rearrangement joins TRBV21-1 to TRBJ1-1. TRBV21-1 represents a pseudogene. CDR3 length equals 12 residues. For the CDR3, the DNA is TGTGCCAGCAGGGTTGGAGACACTGAAGCTTTCTTT. Protein sequence: CASRVGDTEAFF.

CDR3 sequence (DNA): TGTGCCAGTAGCCACTTCCATGAGCAGTTCTTC. The encoded protein is CASSHFHEQFF. The chain recombines TRBV19 with TRBJ2-1; D not resolved. The CDR3 consists of 11 residues. Trimming took off 6 bases at V and 8 bases at J, with 8 bases between the two ends. Per germline, CDR1 LNHDA and CDR2 SQIVND (reference sequence).

The genes are TRBV11-3 and TRBJ1-1, with D maybe TRBD1 (6 bases). The CDR3 consists of 16 residues. Germline CDR1 and CDR2: SGHNT and YENEEA. The ends were cut back, 2 bases at V and 5 bases at J, with 18 bases in the middle. The CDR3 bases are TGTGCCAGCAGCTTAATCGTCGGTACAGGGCGGACTGAAGCTTTCTTT. Residues: CASSLIVGTGRTEAFF. Full variable domain (remainder filled in from reference TRBV11-3 and TRBJ1-1): EAGVVQSPRYKIIEKKQPVAFWCNPISGHNTLYWYLQNLGQGPELLIRYENEEAVDDSQLPKDRFSAERLKGVDSTLKIQPAELGDSAVYLCASSLIVGTGRTEAFFGQGTRLTVV.

The J gene is TRBJ2-1, the V gene TRBV2, with 12 bases lining up with TRBD2. Trimming removed 10 bases from V and 7 bases from J; junction bases left unmatched: 8. The CDR3 covers 14 residues. Germline V gene lookup returns CDR1 SNHLY and CDR2 FYNNEI. DNA for the CDR3: TGTGCCACCCGCCCGACTAGCGGGGGAAATGAGCAGTTCTTC. Translating it yields CATRPTSGGNEQFF.

This chain connects TRBV19 to TRBJ1-4; D remains ambiguous. V shed 1 base and J shed 2 bases, with 8 bases lying between them. Germline CDR1 reads LNHDA; CDR2 reads SQIVND (reference sequence). This CDR3 is 15 amino acids long. The CDR3 here is CASSIGSGTNEKLFF. DNA of the CDR3: TGTGCCAGTAGTATAGGTTCCGGGACTAATGAAAAACTGTTTTTT.